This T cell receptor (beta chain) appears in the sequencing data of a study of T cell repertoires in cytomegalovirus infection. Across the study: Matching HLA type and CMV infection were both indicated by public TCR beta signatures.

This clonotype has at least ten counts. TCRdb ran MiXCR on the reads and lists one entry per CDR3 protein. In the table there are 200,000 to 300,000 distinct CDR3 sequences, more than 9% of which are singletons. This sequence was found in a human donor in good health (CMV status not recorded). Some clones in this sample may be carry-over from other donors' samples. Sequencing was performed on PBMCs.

CDR3 nucleotide sequence: TGTGCCAGCAGTTTACCGGACAGGGCCTACGAGCAGTACTTC. Translated, it gives CASSLPDRAYEQYF. The genes are TRBV28 and TRBJ2-7, with TRBD1 identical over 8 bases. V shed 2 bases, J shed 2 bases, and the junction held 2 bases outside the gene matches. The CDR3 runs to 14 residues. Germline-derived CDR1 and CDR2 are MDHEN and SYDVKM.